These 13 T cell receptor beta chains share one sample of origin, sequenced in a study of OX40 agonist ivuxolimab in advanced cancers. Produced via immunoSEQ multiplex PCR; TCRdb's table is partial and in-frame only. The sample has under 20,000 clones; about 76% are singletons. Sequencing was performed on CD4+ or CD8+ T cells sorted from blood, taken in a trial of the OX40 agonist ivuxolimab. Receptor source: an adult with an advanced solid tumor such as melanoma, head and neck, liver or kidney cancer.

The chain combines TRBV28 with TRBJ1-1, with TRBD1 matching over 9 bases. The CDR3 contains 14 residues. The trim removed 5 bases at V and 8 bases at J, leaving 9 bases unmatched. Germline loops: CDR1 MDHEN, CDR2 SYDVKM. DNA of the CDR3: TGTGCCAGCAGTCCAGGGTACAGGGGGCTGGAAGCTTTCTTT. It is translated as CASSPGYRGLEAFF.

This chain joins TRBV9 and TRBJ1-2; D remains unclear. Trimming took off 0 bases at V and 4 bases at J, with 4 bases between the two ends. Germline CDR1 reads SGDLS; CDR2 reads YYNGEE. This CDR3 has 12 residues. CDR3 in DNA: TGTGCCAGCAGCGTAGGATTCTATGGCTACACCTTC. Translation gives CASSVGFYGYTF.

The rearrangement links TRBV5-1 to TRBJ2-7; D not resolved. Per the germline V gene, CDR1 is SGHRS and CDR2 is YFSETQ. Trimming left V 1 base short and J 9 bases short, with 11 bases between. The length of the CDR3 is 12 residues. CDR3 sequence reads: CASSLTWWGQYF. CDR3 nucleotide sequence: TGCGCCAGCAGCTTGACCTGGTGGGGGCAGTACTTC. The variable domain in full, completed from reference TRBV5-1 and TRBJ2-7, reads KAGVTQTPRYLIKTRGQQVTLSCSPISGHRSVSWYQQTPGQGLQFLFEYFSETQRNKGNFPGRFSGRQFSNSRSEMNVSTLELGDSALYLCASSLTWWGQYFGPGTRLTVT.

This chain uses TRBV9 with TRBJ2-2; 9 bases are shared with TRBD2. The CDR3 is made up of 16 amino acids. CDR1 and CDR2 (germline): SGDLS, YYNGEE. Trimming took 3 bases from V and 7 from J; bases not matched to a gene: 10. This chain's CDR3 is CASSGTGTSIVGELFF. For the CDR3, the DNA is TGTGCCAGCAGCGGGACCGGGACTAGCATCGTCGGGGAGCTGTTTTTT. The full variable domain, its missing parts supplied by reference TRBV9 and TRBJ2-2, is DSGVTQTPKHLITATGQRVTLRCSPRSGDLSVYWYQQSLDQGLQFLIQYYNGEERAKGNILERFSAQQFPDLHSELNLSSLELGDSALYFCASSGTGTSIVGELFFGEGSRLTVL.

J is TRBJ2-7 and V is TRBV28; D might be TRBD1 (5 bases). V shed 4 bases and J shed 6 bases, with 13 bases lying between them. The CDR3 contains 13 residues. The germline V gene encodes CDR1 MDHEN and CDR2 SYDVKM. CDR3 residues: CASSWGQYAEQYF. The CDR3 DNA reads TGTGCCAGCAGTTGGGGCCAATACGCCGAGCAGTACTTC.

This clone has only a few counts. The chain links TRBV2 to TRBJ2-1; the D is unclear. The CDR3 has 12 residues. Trimming pared 3 bases from V and 8 bases from J, leaving 8 bases between. Germline loops: CDR1 SNHLY, CDR2 FYNNEI. CDR3 sequence (DNA): TGTGCCAGCAGTGAGGTGTGGTATGAGCAGTTCTTC. Residues: CASSEVWYEQFF. Supplemented by reference TRBV2 and TRBJ2-1, the full variable domain reads EPEVTQTPSHQVTQMGQEVILRCVPISNHLYFYWYRQILGQKVEFLVSFYNNEISEKSEIFDDQFSVERPDGSNFTLKIRSTKLEDSAMYFCASSEVWYEQFFGPGTRLTVL.

This clone rates as medium-sized. The rearrangement joins TRBV27 to TRBJ2-7, with D possibly being TRBD2 (6 bases). CDR3 length equals 14 residues. Trimming took 8 bases from V and 9 from J, leaving 23 bases between them. CDR1 and CDR2 (germline): MNHEY, SMNVEV (reference sequence). The CDR3 here is CASGEKGGTVVQYF. The CDR3 DNA reads as TGTGCCAGCGGGGAAAAGGGCGGGACCGTGGTGCAGTACTTC.

The chain carries TRBV9 and TRBJ1-2; 7 bases are a match to TRBD1. The V gene's germline CDR1 is SGDLS and CDR2 YYNGEE. The CDR3 totals 15 residues. The V segment lost 3 bases and the J segment 5 bases; nucleotides outside the gene matches: 10. The chain's CDR3 is CASSERRDSRYGYTF. For the CDR3, the DNA is TGTGCCAGCAGCGAACGACGGGACAGTAGATATGGCTACACCTTC.

The sample holds a few counts of this clone. The chain is built from TRBV6-5 and TRBJ2-1; D unclear. The ends were cut back, 6 bases at V and 1 base at J, with 7 bases in the middle. The CDR3 has 13 residues. CDR1 MNHEY and CDR2 SVGAGI come from the germline V gene. In DNA, the CDR3 is TGTGCCAGCAGGGGTAAATCCTACAATGAGCAGTTCTTC. Translation: CASRGKSYNEQFF.

The V gene is TRBV7-9, the J gene TRBJ2-3, with D perhaps TRBD2 (6 bases). The CDR3 has 15 amino acids. Germline V lookup: CDR1 SEHNR, CDR2 FQNEAQ (reference sequence). Trimming took 5 bases from V and 2 from J, leaving 14 bases between them. In DNA form, the CDR3 reads TGTGCCAGCAGCCTATCTAGCGACCCCACAGATACGCAGTATTTT. Translated: CASSLSSDPTDTQYF.

V usage is TRBV4-3 and J usage is TRBJ1-1; no firm D call. The V gene lost 3 bases and the J gene lost 1 base, with 6 bases spanning the gap. Germline CDR1 and CDR2: LGHNA and YSLEER. The CDR3 sequence is 13 residues long. The CDR3 sequence: CASSHNANTEAFF. The CDR3 nucleotides are TGCGCCAGCAGCCACAACGCGAACACTGAAGCTTTCTTT.

The rearrangement links TRBV27 to TRBJ2-5; maybe TRBD2 (7 bases). Trimming left V 4 bases short and J 2 bases short, with 11 bases between. CDR1 is MNHEY and CDR2 is SMNVEV in the germline V gene (reference sequence). The CDR3 consists of 14 residues. This CDR3 reads CASSWAGAQETQYF. The DNA for the CDR3 is TGTGCCAGCAGTTGGGCGGGGGCACAAGAGACCCAGTACTTC.

V is TRBV28 and J is TRBJ2-1; 8 nucleotides line up with TRBD1. From germline, CDR1 is MDHEN and CDR2 SYDVKM. CDR3 length: 16 amino acids. V shed 5 bases and J 4 bases; nucleotides not matched to a gene: 10. The CDR3 DNA reads as TGTGCCAGCAGTCCGTCGACAGGGGACGAGTACAATGAGCAGTTCTTC. Protein sequence: CASSPSTGDEYNEQFF.